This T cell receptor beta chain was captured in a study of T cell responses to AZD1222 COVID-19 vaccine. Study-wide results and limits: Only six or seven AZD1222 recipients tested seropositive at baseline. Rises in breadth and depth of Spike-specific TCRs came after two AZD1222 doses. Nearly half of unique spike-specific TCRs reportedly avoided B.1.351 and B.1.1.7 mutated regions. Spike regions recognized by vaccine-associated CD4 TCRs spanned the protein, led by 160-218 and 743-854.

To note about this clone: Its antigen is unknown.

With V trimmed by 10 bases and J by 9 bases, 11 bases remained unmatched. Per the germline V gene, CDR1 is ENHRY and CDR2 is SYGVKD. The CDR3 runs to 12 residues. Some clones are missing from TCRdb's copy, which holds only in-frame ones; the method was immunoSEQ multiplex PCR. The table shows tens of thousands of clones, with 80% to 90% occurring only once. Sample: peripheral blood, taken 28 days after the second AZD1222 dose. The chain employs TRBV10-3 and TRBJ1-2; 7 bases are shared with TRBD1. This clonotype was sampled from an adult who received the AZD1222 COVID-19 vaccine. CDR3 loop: CATKSRDRSYTF. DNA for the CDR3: TGTGCCACCAAGAGCCGGGACAGAAGCTACACCTTC.